A single sample gave rise to the 14 T cell receptor beta chains below, sequenced in a study of T cell responses to AZD1222 COVID-19 vaccine. The method was immunoSEQ multiplex PCR; TCRdb's version includes in-frame clones alone and lacks a portion of them. The profile shows about 170,000 clones, roughly nine tenths of them singletons. This specimen consisted of peripheral blood, obtained 28 days after the second AZD1222 dose. The receptor source for this set is an adult who received the AZD1222 COVID-19 vaccine.

The chain recombines TRBV6-1 with TRBJ1-1; tentatively, D is TRBD1 (6 bases). Trimming removed 4 bases at V and 3 bases at J, with 18 bases between. This CDR3 has 16 residues. From germline, CDR1 is MNHNS and CDR2 SASEGT. The CDR3 DNA sequence: TGTGCCAGCAGTGGTCAAAGGGGGGGGTTGCACACTGAAGCTTTCTTT. It codes for CASSGQRGGLHTEAFF.

This clone was counted only a few times. This rearrangement joins TRBV6-5 to TRBJ2-1, with 8 bases aligning to TRBD2. The V and J ends lost 8 bases and 3 bases, in that order; junction bases with no gene match: 9. In germline, CDR1 is MNHEY, CDR2 SVGAGI. The CDR3 length is 15 residues. CDR3 in DNA: TGTGCCAGCGGTCGAAGCGGGGGCAGCTACAATGAGCAGTTCTTC. It codes for CASGRSGGSYNEQFF.

The gene calls are TRBV3-1 (or the pseudogene TRBV3-2) and TRBJ1-2, with D possibly matching TRBD1 (5 bases). The CDR3 runs 14 residues. The ends were cut back, 1 base at V and 6 bases at J, with 12 bases in the middle. Germline CDR1 reads LGHDT; CDR2 reads YNNKEL (reference sequence). Here the CDR3 reads CASSQVRATHGYTF. The DNA of the CDR3 is TGTGCCAGCAGCCAAGTCAGGGCTACCCATGGCTACACCTTC.

The chain joins TRBV2 to TRBJ2-5; 7 nucleotides line up with TRBD1. This CDR3 spans 13 amino acids. The ends lost 6 bases at V and 7 bases at J; junction bases unmatched: 8. The germline gives CDR1 SNHLY, CDR2 FYNNEI. The CDR3 DNA reads TGTGCCAGCAGCGACAGGGTGGGTGGGACCCAGTACTTC. This translates into CASSDRVGGTQYF.

The genes are TRBV19 and TRBJ1-2; D is ambiguous. Looked up from germline, CDR1 is LNHDA and CDR2 is SQIVND (reference sequence). This CDR3 comprises 18 residues. V lost 0 bases to trimming and J lost 0 bases, with 17 bases between them. The CDR3 spells CASSIDGSRDNTNYGYTF. The CDR3 region has the DNA TGTGCCAGTAGTATAGATGGCAGTAGGGATAATACTAACTATGGCTACACCTTC.

The chain carries TRBV5-4 and TRBJ1-5; 8 positions agree with TRBD1. Germline CDR1 reads SGHNT; CDR2 reads YYREEE (reference sequence). With V trimmed by 4 bases and J by 0 bases, 3 bases remained unmatched. This CDR3 contains 15 residues. In nucleotides, the CDR3 is TGTGCCAGCAGCCCCGGACAGGGTAGCAATCAGCCCCAGCATTTT. It codes for CASSPGQGSNQPQHF.

The chain has TRBV6-4 and TRBJ2-3; TRBD1 matches 7 bases. V was clipped by 6 bases and J by 2 bases; unmatched bases: 5. CDR3 length equals 14 residues. Germline CDR1 reads MRHNA; CDR2 reads SNTAGT. CDR3 sequence: CASRGTGDTDTQYF. The CDR3, as DNA: TGTGCCAGCAGGGGTACAGGGGACACAGATACGCAGTATTTT.

V is TRBV6-1 and J is TRBJ2-7, with 7 bases fitting TRBD1. This CDR3 has 14 amino acids. Germline V gene data show CDR1 as MNHNS and CDR2 as SASEGT. Trimming removed 3 bases from V and 2 bases from J; junction bases left unmatched: 4. As DNA, the CDR3 is TGTGCCAGCAGTGAGGGACAGTTCACCTACGAGCAGTACTTC. This codes for CASSEGQFTYEQYF.

The chain couples TRBV7-9 to TRBJ1-1; D remains unclear. The V and J ends lost 1 base and 4 bases respectively, with 10 bases between them. The germline V gene has CDR1 SEHNR and CDR2 FQNEAQ (reference sequence). The CDR3 consists of 14 residues. CDR3 DNA sequence: TGTGCCAGCAGCTTAGAAGGAAGGAGCACTGAAGCTTTCTTT. Its translation is CASSLEGRSTEAFF.

The genes are TRBV19 and TRBJ1-5; unclear D gene. Germline-derived CDR1 and CDR2 are LNHDA and SQIVND (reference sequence). The CDR3 runs 15 residues. V was cut by 3 bases and J by 0 bases, with 9 bases left in between. The CDR3 DNA reads as TGTGCCAGTAGTATCGGTGGGTCTAGCAATCAGCCCCAGCATTTT. It codes for CASSIGGSSNQPQHF.

The genes are TRBV7-9 and TRBJ1-5; no clear D gene. From germline, CDR1 is SEHNR and CDR2 FQNEAQ (reference sequence). The CDR3 runs to 12 residues. The V and J ends lost 4 bases and 3 bases respectively, with 4 bases between them. The CDR3 DNA reads TGTGCCAGCAGCTCCAACAATCAGCCCCAGCATTTT. It translates to CASSSNNQPQHF. Full variable domain (remainder filled in from reference TRBV7-9 and TRBJ1-5): DTGVSQNPRHKITKRGQNVTFRCDPISEHNRLYWYRQTLGQGPEFLTYFQNEAQLEKSRLLSDRFSAERPKGSFSTLEIQRTEQGDSAMYLCASSSNNQPQHFGDGTRLSIL.

The chain recombines TRBV6-6 with TRBJ1-5, with a weak D call TRBD1 (6 bases). Germline loops: CDR1 MNHNY, CDR2 SVGAGI (reference sequence). V was cut by 4 bases and J by 6 bases, with 16 bases left in between. The CDR3 is 15 amino acids. CDR3 nucleotide sequence: TGTGCCAGCAGTTTCCCACGGGACAAAGGTCAGCCCCAGCATTTT. Translation: CASSFPRDKGQPQHF.

This chain links TRBV12-3 or TRBV12-4 with TRBJ2-7; the match to TRBD1 covers 8 bases. The V segment lost 6 bases and the J segment 5 bases; nucleotides outside the gene matches: 6. CDR3 size: 13 residues. CDR3 in amino acids: CASSRTGTDEQYF. CDR3 DNA sequence: TGTGCCAGCAGCAGGACAGGGACGGACGAGCAGTACTTC.

This clone was seen only a few times. The chain is built from TRBV6-5 and TRBJ1-1; D unresolved. The CDR3 is 15 residues long. V gave up 0 bases and J gave up 1 base, with 9 bases separating them. CDR1 and CDR2 from the germline V gene are MNHEY and SVGAGI. Written as DNA, the CDR3 is TGTGCCAGCAGTTACTCGGCCAGGACGAACACTGAAGCTTTCTTT. Protein: CASSYSARTNTEAFF.